The clone carrying this T cell receptor (beta chain) was observed a single time. This table comes from immunoSEQ multiplex PCR, and its TCRdb copy is limited to in-frame clones, with some not included. The data contain tens of thousands of clones, 75% to 90% of them singletons. These data are taken from a study of OX40 agonist ivuxolimab in advanced cancers. Study-wide background: Patients received ivuxolimab, an intravenous treatment, every 2 weeks at 0.01 to 10 mg/kg.

The source is an adult with an advanced solid tumor such as melanoma, head and neck, liver or kidney cancer. The sequences come from CD4+ or CD8+ T cells sorted from blood, collected in a trial of the OX40 agonist ivuxolimab.

CDR3: CASSQWTEGTEAFF. The CDR3 region has the DNA TGTGCCAGCTCACAATGGACGGAGGGGACTGAAGCTTTCTTT. The chain links TRBV18 to TRBJ1-1; D possibly corresponds to TRBD1 (5 bases). This CDR3 region has 14 residues. The V gene lost 4 bases and the J gene lost 5 bases, with 14 bases spanning the gap. Germline V gene lookup returns CDR1 KGHSH and CDR2 LQKENI.